Following are 4 T cell receptor beta chains from one sample sequenced in a study of T cell clonality in common variable immunodeficiency. Clones were sequenced by immunoSEQ multiplex PCR, and TCRdb holds only the in-frame ones, with some missing. The data list roughly 34,000 clones, none observed once; roughly 3% falls to the top ten. Sample: peripheral blood mononuclear cells. The receptors come from a person aged 18 to 75 in good health.

This clone showed up many times. The sequence runs out 3 residues before the end of the CDR3; the remainder is reconstructed from the germline J gene. J is TRBJ1-5 and V is TRBV10-3; 7 nucleotides line up with TRBD1. CDR3 size: 14 residues. Germline V gene lookup returns CDR1 ENHRY and CDR2 SYGVKD. Trimming at V came to 6 bases and at J to 0 bases, leaving 2 bases not matched to a gene. The CDR3 loop is CAIRGDSSNQPQHF. The sequenced part of the CDR3 DNA is TGTGCCATCAGGGGGGACAGTAGCAATCAGCCC.

This clone was detected many times. The read comes to an end 3 residues before the CDR3 does, leaving the germline J gene to fill in the end. The rearrangement joins TRBV20-1 to TRBJ2-2; TRBD1 is a possible D gene (6 bases). V was pared by 3 bases and J by 3 bases, with 20 bases between. CDR3 size: 17 residues. Germline V gene lookup returns CDR1 DFQATT and CDR2 SNEGSKA (reference sequence). The CDR3 here is CSARDSYRVEDTGELFF. The sequenced CDR3 bases are TGCAGTGCTAGGGACTCATACAGGGTTGAGGACACCGGGGAG.

This clone was observed at least ten times. The read ends 3 residues early relative to the CDR3; the germline J gene fills the gap. The chain is built from TRBV4-1 and TRBJ2-1, with TRBD1 identical over 11 bases. The CDR3 is 17 amino acids. Germline values: CDR1 MGHRA, CDR2 YSYEKL. The V segment lost 2 bases and the J segment 5 bases; nucleotides outside the gene matches: 8. CDR3 DNA (partial): TGCGCCAGCAGCCAATCCTCCGGGACAGGGGGAAACAATGAG. This encodes CASSQSSGTGGNNE. The whole CDR3 is CASSQSSGTGGNNEQFF.

This clone was picked up many times. The CDR3 extends 3 residues past the end of the read, so its final part is completed from the germline J gene. This chain uses TRBV19 with TRBJ1-4; D might be TRBD1 (6 bases). Germline assignment: CDR1 LNHDA and CDR2 SQIVND (reference sequence). V was cut by 4 bases and J by 5 bases, with 14 bases left in between. This CDR3 contains 15 residues. CDR3 sequence: CASSNVGQQNEKLFF. Incomplete CDR3 DNA: TGTGCCAGTAGTAATGTGGGACAACAAAATGAAAAA.